This TCR beta chain came from a study of cytomegalovirus exposure and HLA in healthy donors. Study information: Counted in an early data release were 85 million or so unique TCRs from HLA-typed donors. Notes on the study in general: Earlier analysis found most TCR beta V segments productive about 90% or about 30% of the time. Presence/absence analysis assumed near-uniform sequencing depth across donors.

A note on this clone: Its antigen is still unknown.

PCR amplification relied on 60 Vbeta primers (plus 13 Jbeta primers). Profiled with immunoSEQ multiplex PCR; TCRdb holds only in-frame clones, not every one. This sample contains about 170,000 clones. V shed 2 bases and J shed 6 bases, with 10 bases lying between them. This CDR3 is built from 13 residues. Per the germline V gene, CDR1 is ENHRY and CDR2 is SYGVKD. This receptor was obtained from a woman under 30 in good health and CMV-seropositive. The sequenced sample was PBMCs. The chain is built from TRBV10-3 and TRBJ1-2; D not resolved. For the CDR3, the DNA is TGTGCCATCAGTGAGCGTGTTATAGATGGCTACACCTTC. This encodes CAISERVIDGYTF.